Sequencing of this T cell receptor (beta chain) was carried out in a study of CD8+ T cells in alopecia areata (dated by TCRdb to between 2018 and 2020). General notes on the study: Treated patients were enrolled in an open-label pilot trial of oral tofacitinib at 5 to 10 mg twice daily for moderate-to-severe alopecia areata. Tofacitinib was administered for 6 to 18 months, and 6 months of follow-up off drug were then conducted to assess delayed response and recurrence. Disease severity in treated patients was measured with the SALT score, which quantifies the percentage of affected scalp surface area. In both human patients and the C3H/HeJ mouse model, the study applied high-throughput TCRbeta sequencing to look at T cell clonal expansion in alopecia areata. In humans, TCRbeta sequencing was performed on scalp tissue and on sorted CD4+ and CD8+ peripheral blood T cells from healthy controls and from patients with patchy or totalis/universalis alopecia areata. Patients on tofacitinib were biopsied at baseline and after 4 and 24 weeks of treatment, and several of the patients also had a later scalp biopsy. Scalp clonality was compared across normal scalp (n=4), patchy alopecia areata scalp (n=8), and alopecia totalis/universalis scalp (n=8). RNA was extracted with the PAXgene miRNA kit for fixed scalp, the miRNeasy kit for PBMCs, and the RNeasy kit for mouse skin. immunoSEQ multiplex PCR using 35 Vbeta forward primers and 13 Jbeta reverse primers was used to amplify TCRbeta CDR3 regions.

On the study overall, not on this receptor specifically: Shared TCR sequences between patients were less evident than in mice, which may be partly attributable to HLA diversity in the patient population. Many expanded lesional clones persisted in scalp and blood during tofacitinib treatment, which may partly explain relapse after stopping treatment. Compared with normal scalp, lesional scalp, particularly in alopecia totalis/universalis, had higher clonality and more expanded CD8+ clones, which suggests antigenic drive. The treated cohort was small, with a single nonresponder, so links between baseline CD8+ expansion and response need larger studies. Scalp TCR repertoire analysis is complicated because resident alphabeta T cells in normal human skin are also sequenced, whereas mouse skin is dominated by gammadelta T cells. Tofacitinib significantly lowered scalp clonality and the number of expanded CD8+ clones among the top 100 scalp clones.

The library was built by means of the immunoSEQ multiplex PCR assay. RNA was extracted from all samples and reverse transcribed into cDNA, which served as template for TCR sequencing. First-strand cDNA was synthesized using SuperScript III with a 2:1 mix of oligo-dT and random hexamers. Amplification bias was assessed with a synthetic immune receptor repertoire, and residual bias was removed computationally. The paper's processing steps were these. Raw reads were preprocessed to remove errors, and CDR3 was defined by IMGT conventions from the conserved cysteine to phenylalanine. To get clonality, Shannon entropy was normalized by log2 of the number of productive unique TCRs and the result was subtracted from 1. Scalp TCRbeta sequences were cross-referenced with sorted blood CD4 and CD8 repertoires so that the CD4 or CD8 identity of scalp clones could be inferred. The source is immuneACCESS, and TCRdb retained only in-frame sequences with V and J called. Part of the clones is not carried over; for the studies checked, unresolved V genes explain less than half of this, and the remainder is unexplained. That table supplies the V and J calls and clone size; D and trimming were determined from the DNA. The sample yields over 120,000 clones; nearly 55% were counted once. 15% to 20% of the sample is held by the ten biggest clonotypes.

From a lookup of the germline V gene, CDR1 and CDR2 are LGHNA and YSLEER. Its CDR3 holds 15 amino acids, cysteine through phenylalanine. Only the CDR3 portion is preserved as DNA: 45 bases, with reading frame beginning at the first base. Compared with germline, V lacks 5 bases and J lacks 4 bases; bases without a gene match: 5. With regard to this clone: Its antigen has not been determined. Base qualities are not at hand, and no much larger clone is one base apart.

Per the publication, the time point label means: more than 3 weeks on oral tofacitinib. The treatment or condition label, read with the paper, signifies: oral pan-JAK inhibitor, 5-10 mg twice daily. Lesional scalp punch biopsies and peripheral blood were collected from alopecia areata patients. PBMCs were separated by density centrifugation and stained for CD3, CD4 and CD8, after which CD4+ and CD8+ T cells were sorted on a FACSAria. The receptor chain draws on TRBV4-3 and TRBJ2-1, with 10 bases aligning to TRBD2. The origin of this receptor is a human donor with alopecia areata. The material sequenced was CD8+ T cells sorted from blood, taken at week 4, from a patient treated with tofacitinib. The CDR3 sequence is CASSSTSGDYNEQFF. The nucleotide sequence is TGCGCCAGCAGCTCAACTAGCGGGGATTACAATGAGCAGTTCTTC.